Shown below are 2 T cell receptor beta chains from a single sample sequenced in a study of blood T cell repertoires in COVID-19 (TCRdb year 2020). The library was prepared using the immunoSEQ multiplex PCR assay. This immuneACCESS table, as held by TCRdb, lists in-frame sequences with V and J called but not all clones. Of the missing ones, under half trace to an unresolved V gene in checked studies; the others have no known cause. The sample table lists over 85,000 clones, about 90% of them with a count of one. The top ten clonotypes cover more than 14% of the sample. The sequencing sample was made of peripheral blood. All receptors come from a male donor with acute or convalescent COVID-19.

The rearrangement joins TRBV6-5 to TRBJ2-3, with D possibly matching TRBD1 (6 bases). Deletions cut 5 bases from V and 6 bases from J, with 9 bases between. The germline CDR1 and CDR2 sequences are MNHEY and SVGAGI. The length of the CDR3 is 12 residues. The CDR3 DNA reads as TGTGCCAGCAGTAACGACAGGGATACGCAGTATTTT. Protein sequence: CASSNDRDTQYF.

Comments on this clone: At one boundary the junction diverges from the germline segment, which might be a read error. The V and J genes are TRBV7-7 and TRBJ2-2, with 7 bases that match TRBD2. Per the germline V gene, CDR1 is SSHAT and CDR2 is FNYEAQ (reference sequence). The CDR3 is 15 residues long. CDR3 protein: CASSPREAGTGELFF. In DNA, the CDR3 is TGTGCTAGCAGCCCCCGGGAGGCGGGCACCGGGGAGCTGTTTTTT.